Below are 30 T cell receptor beta chains sequenced from a single sample in a study of response to subunit inactivated influenza vaccine. MiXCR, applied by TCRdb to the RT-PCR reads, yields one record per CDR3 protein. This sample carries 550,000 to 650,000 distinct CDR3 sequences, roughly 10% of them seen once, and the ten largest clones take approximately 10%. The input for sequencing was PBMCs from blood, taken on the day of vaccination. All receptors derive from a man aged 50 or older who received an inactivated influenza vaccine.

The V call is TRBV5-4, the J call TRBJ2-3, with TRBD2 matching over 14 bases. The V gene end was trimmed by 3 bases and the J gene end by 4 bases; junction bases not matched to a gene: 4. The CDR3 length is 16 residues. Germline CDR1 SGHNT, CDR2 YYREEE (reference sequence). The CDR3 coding sequence is TGTGCCAGCAGCTCACGGACTAGCGGGGGGCCAGATACGCAGTATTTT. Translation: CASSSRTSGGPDTQYF.

V usage is TRBV10-1 and J usage is TRBJ1-5; no clear D. V lost 11 bases and J 4 bases, leaving 3 bases between the germline ends. Germline V gives CDR1 WNHNN, CDR2 SYGVQD (reference sequence). The CDR3 sequence is 9 residues long. CDR3 sequence reads: CAGNQPQHF. CDR3 nucleotide sequence: TGCGCCGGTAATCAGCCCCAGCATTTT.

This clonotype was counted between two and nine times. The chain carries TRBV11-3 and TRBJ2-7, with TRBD1 identical over 11 bases. The trim removed 5 bases at V and 3 bases at J, leaving 6 bases unmatched. The CDR3 is 15 residues long. In germline, CDR1 is SGHNT, CDR2 YENEEA. The CDR3 sequence is CASSPGGQGDYEQYF. The CDR3 bases are TGTGCCAGCAGCCCAGGGGGACAGGGGGACTACGAGCAGTACTTC.

In its sample, this clonotype was seen a few times. V gene TRBV29-1 combines with J gene TRBJ2-2; 9 bases agree with TRBD2. The CDR3 consists of 14 residues. Germline loops: CDR1 SQVTM, CDR2 ANQGSEA. Trimming removed 7 bases from V and 5 bases from J; junction bases left unmatched: 8. This CDR3 is CSADVAGATGELFF. As DNA, the CDR3 is TGCAGCGCGGATGTAGCGGGAGCGACCGGGGAGCTGTTTTTT.

This clonotype was detected only a few times. The chain combines TRBV7-2 with TRBJ2-1; 12 bases align to TRBD2. The CDR3 loop spans 18 amino acids. In germline, CDR1 is SGHTA, CDR2 FQGNSA. V lost 5 bases and J lost 0; bases outside the gene matches: 8. This chain's CDR3 is CASSVRLAGGPSYNEQFF. CDR3 in DNA: TGTGCCAGCAGCGTCAGGCTAGCGGGGGGGCCCTCCTACAATGAGCAGTTCTTC.

CDR3 bases: TGTGCCAGCAGTGAAGCTCCGAGGGCAGTAACCAACGAGCAGTACTTC. Amino acid sequence: CASSEAPRAVTNEQYF. V gene TRBV2 combines with J gene TRBJ2-7, with D possibly being TRBD2 (5 bases). The CDR3 extends over 16 amino acids. CDR1 SNHLY and CDR2 FYNNEI come from the germline V gene. Deletions cut 0 bases from V and 5 bases from J, with 17 bases between.

The rearrangement links TRBV12-3 or TRBV12-4 to TRBJ2-5, with 8 bases aligning to TRBD2. V shed 4 bases and J 1 base; nucleotides not matched to a gene: 14. This CDR3 contains 18 residues. The DNA of the CDR3 is TGTGCCAGCAGTTCGTTTATGGGCGGGAGGAACTTCCAAGAGACCCAGTACTTC. Protein: CASSSFMGGRNFQETQYF.

In this sample, this clonotype turned up a few times. The V gene is TRBV7-6, the J gene TRBJ2-3; D is uncertain. V lost 5 bases to trimming and J lost 2 bases, with 14 bases between them. The CDR3 runs to 15 residues. In germline, CDR1 is SGHVS, CDR2 FNYEAQ. Here the CDR3 DNA reads TGTGCCAGCAGCCTAAACACGGCACACACAGATACGCAGTATTTT. Translated, it gives CASSLNTAHTDTQYF.

J is TRBJ2-7 and V is TRBV5-1; TRBD2 matches at 7 bases. Germline-derived CDR1 and CDR2 are SGHRS and YFSETQ. V trimming: 0 bases; J trimming: 3 bases; junction bases outside the gene matches: 9. This CDR3 is 16 amino acids long. DNA of the CDR3: TGCGCCAGCAGCTTGGTAGTCGGGAGGACCTTCTACGAGCAGTACTTC. It codes for CASSLVVGRTFYEQYF.

This chain uses TRBV11-2 with TRBJ2-7, with D unresolved. CDR1 is SGHAT and CDR2 is FQNNGV in the germline V gene. The V gene lost 2 bases and the J gene lost 5 bases, with 13 bases spanning the gap. The CDR3 length is 14 residues. The CDR3 loop is CASSLTKRKNEQYF. The CDR3 bases are TGTGCCAGCAGCTTAACCAAACGTAAGAACGAGCAGTACTTC.

This clonotype was detected a few times. The V gene is TRBV7-9, the J gene TRBJ1-6; 9 positions match TRBD1. Germline V CDR1 and CDR2: SEHNR, FQNEAQ (reference sequence). This CDR3 spans 15 amino acids. Trimming at V came to 4 bases and at J to 6 bases, leaving 4 bases not matched to a gene. This CDR3 reads CASSSVQGANSPLHF. DNA for the CDR3: TGTGCCAGCAGCTCAGTACAGGGGGCTAATTCACCCCTCCACTTT.

The table lists this clonotype with a few counts. This chain links TRBV5-1 with TRBJ2-1; 8 positions agree with TRBD2. The CDR3 extends over 16 amino acids. V trimming: 4 bases; J trimming: 3 bases; junction bases outside the gene matches: 9. Germline-derived CDR1 and CDR2 are SGHRS and YFSETQ. Written as DNA, the CDR3 is TGCGCCAGCAGCCCCCGGTTAGCGGGGCGCTACAATGAGCAGTTCTTC. Translation: CASSPRLAGRYNEQFF.

The V call is TRBV29-1, the J call TRBJ2-3; D remains unclear. V lost 6 bases, J lost 0 bases, and 13 bases lay in between. Germline loops: CDR1 SQVTM, CDR2 ANQGSEA. The length of the CDR3 is 14 residues. The DNA for the CDR3 is TGCAGCGTCGCCGGACGGATGAGCACAGATACGCAGTATTTT. Protein product: CSVAGRMSTDTQYF.

This clonotype was counted only a few times. The rearrangement uses TRBV6-2 or TRBV6-3 and TRBJ2-5; 9 nucleotides agree with TRBD2. The CDR3 loop spans 17 amino acids. The germline CDR1 and CDR2 sequences are MNHEY and SVGEGT. V trimming: 0 bases; J trimming: 1 base; junction bases outside the gene matches: 6. CDR3 sequence reads: CASSYSSLAGVQETQYF. The CDR3 nucleotides are TGTGCCAGCAGTTACTCGTCGTTAGCGGGGGTCCAAGAGACCCAGTACTTC.

This chain connects TRBV4-2 to TRBJ1-1; 8 bases are shared with TRBD1. This CDR3 region has 15 residues. Germline-derived CDR1 and CDR2 are LGHNA and YNFKEQ. The V segment lost 0 bases and the J segment 10 bases; nucleotides outside the gene matches: 10. CDR3 protein: CASSQEAGGAWVAFF. In DNA form, the CDR3 reads TGTGCCAGCAGCCAAGAGGCAGGGGGCGCGTGGGTAGCTTTCTTT.

A few counts support this clonotype. The V gene is TRBV10-3, the J gene TRBJ2-7; TRBD2 might be the D (5 bases). Germline V gene lookup returns CDR1 ENHRY and CDR2 SYGVKD. The CDR3 is made up of 15 amino acids. Trimming removed 6 bases at V and 2 bases at J, with 17 bases between. The CDR3 bases are TGTGCCATCAGGGGAGTGAGGGAGAGGGCCTACGAGCAGTACTTC. Amino acid sequence: CAIRGVRERAYEQYF.

This clonotype has a handful of counts. This chain connects TRBV20-1 to TRBJ2-2, with D uncertain. With 6 bases removed from V and 6 bases from J, the gap between germline ends came to 14 bases. Germline loops: CDR1 DFQATT, CDR2 SNEGSKA (reference sequence). The CDR3 totals 13 residues. This CDR3 is CSARAVGPGELFF. DNA for the CDR3: TGCAGTGCCCGGGCGGTCGGCCCCGGGGAGCTGTTTTTT.

CDR3 nucleotides: TGCTGCGCTAGAGATTATAGGGCTAGCGGACCCTACAATGAGCAGTTCTTC. The encoded protein is CCARDYRASGPYNEQFF. The chain links TRBV20-1 to TRBJ2-1, with 7 bases matching TRBD2. Germline V lookup: CDR1 DFQATT, CDR2 SNEGSKA (reference sequence). The CDR3 extends over 17 amino acids.

This clonotype has at least ten counts. The J gene is TRBJ2-7, the V gene TRBV5-1; weak D call: TRBD1 (6 bases). The CDR3 consists of 15 residues. V was shortened by 0 bases and J by 4 bases, with 14 bases between the two germline ends. The germline V gene encodes CDR1 SGHRS and CDR2 YFSETQ. The CDR3 bases are TGCGCCAGCAGCTTGGTCCCAGGGGCAGTGTACGAGCAGTACTTC. Translating gives CASSLVPGAVYEQYF. The full variable domain, its missing parts supplied by reference TRBV5-1 and TRBJ2-7, is KAGVTQTPRYLIKTRGQQVTLSCSPISGHRSVSWYQQTPGQGLQFLFEYFSETQRNKGNFPGRFSGRQFSNSRSEMNVSTLELGDSALYLCASSLVPGAVYEQYFGPGTRLTVT.

This clonotype has only a few counts. V gene TRBV5-1 combines with J gene TRBJ2-1, with 7 positions matching TRBD1. Germline CDR1 SGHRS, CDR2 YFSETQ. This CDR3 has 15 amino acids. The V segment lost 7 bases and the J segment 5 bases; nucleotides outside the gene matches: 12. The CDR3 here is CASANLTGIHNEQFF. The CDR3 nucleotides are TGCGCCAGCGCTAACCTGACAGGGATCCACAATGAGCAGTTCTTC.

This clonotype has at least ten counts. This chain uses TRBV29-1 with TRBJ2-1, with D possibly being TRBD2 (5 bases). Germline V CDR1 and CDR2: SQVTM, ANQGSEA. The CDR3 runs 13 residues. V was cut by 4 bases and J by 7 bases, with 14 bases left in between. In nucleotides, the CDR3 is TGCAGCGTTGGAGGGATTTCCAGAAATGAGCAGTTCTTC. Translation: CSVGGISRNEQFF.

This clonotype was detected only a few times. The chain employs TRBV20-1 and TRBJ2-1, with D perhaps TRBD1 (6 bases). Trimming left V 0 bases short and J 3 bases short, with 15 bases between. The germline gives CDR1 DFQATT, CDR2 SNEGSKA (reference sequence). This CDR3 region has 16 residues. The CDR3 protein is CSARDGGRVSYNEQFF. In nucleotides, the CDR3 is TGCAGTGCTAGAGATGGGGGCAGGGTGAGCTACAATGAGCAGTTCTTC.

This rearrangement joins TRBV10-3 to TRBJ2-7; D may match TRBD1 or TRBD2 (5 bases each). Trimming removed 5 bases at V and 5 bases at J, with 13 bases between. The germline CDR1 and CDR2 sequences are ENHRY and SYGVKD. CDR3 length: 13 amino acids. The CDR3: CAISSLGVDEQYF. CDR3 bases: TGTGCCATCAGTTCACTAGGGGTGGACGAGCAGTACTTC.

The chain uses TRBV20-1 and TRBJ2-7; 8 positions match TRBD1. There are 14 residues in the CDR3. Germline V gene data show CDR1 as DFQATT and CDR2 as SNEGSKA (reference sequence). Trimming at V came to 5 bases and at J to 2 bases, leaving 8 bases not matched to a gene. The CDR3 here is CSASQGGSTYEQYF. As DNA, the CDR3 is TGCAGTGCTTCACAGGGGGGATCGACCTACGAGCAGTACTTC.

The chain has TRBV4-2 and TRBJ1-1, with D maybe TRBD1 (5 bases). V was cut by 0 bases and J by 1 base, with 9 bases left in between. Germline V gene sequence: CDR1 LGHNA, CDR2 YNFKEQ. CDR3 length: 15 amino acids. Written as DNA, the CDR3 is TGTGCCAGCAGCCAAGAGGGCGGGACGAACACTGAAGCTTTCTTT. As protein: CASSQEGGTNTEAFF.

Comment on this clonotype: A much bigger clone sits one base away, suggesting this may be a read error. The chain combines TRBV20-1 with TRBJ2-7, with a possible D match to TRBD1 (5 bases). CDR3 length equals 15 residues. Trimming stripped 2 bases from V and 5 bases from J, with 19 bases between. Germline-derived CDR1 and CDR2 are DFQATT and SNEGSKA (reference sequence). The CDR3 DNA reads TGCAGTGCTAGAAGGATGGGGCCGGCGTGGGACGAGCAGTACTTC. Translated: CSARRMGPAWDEQYF.

This clonotype was seen a handful of times. The chain combines TRBV6-5 with TRBJ1-1; the match to TRBD1 covers 7 bases. This CDR3 has 17 amino acids. Trimming cost V 4 bases and J 1 base; bases outside gene matches: 12. Looked up from germline, CDR1 is MNHEY and CDR2 is SVGAGI. CDR3 loop: CASSSPLLRTGNTEAFF. DNA of the CDR3: TGTGCCAGCAGTTCACCCCTACTCCGGACAGGGAACACTGAAGCTTTCTTT.

This clonotype has more than one count but fewer than ten. The chain carries TRBV7-9 and TRBJ2-7, with TRBD1 matching over 8 bases. Germline CDR1 SEHNR, CDR2 FQNEAQ (reference sequence). V lost 5 bases, J lost 5 bases, and 11 bases stayed unmatched. This CDR3 is 15 amino acids long. The CDR3 DNA sequence: TGTGCCAGCAGCGCCCGGGACAGGAGGATGGACGAGCAGTACTTC. This translates into CASSARDRRMDEQYF. Full variable domain (remainder filled in from reference TRBV7-9 and TRBJ2-7): DTGVSQNPRHKITKRGQNVTFRCDPISEHNRLYWYRQTLGQGPEFLTYFQNEAQLEKSRLLSDRFSAERPKGSFSTLEIQRTEQGDSAMYLCASSARDRRMDEQYFGPGTRLTVT.

This rearrangement joins TRBV2 to TRBJ2-7; D is unresolved. This CDR3 has 13 residues. The V end was cut by 4 bases, the J end by 8 bases, with 15 bases between. Germline V gene sequence: CDR1 SNHLY, CDR2 FYNNEI. CDR3 bases: TGTGCCAGCAGTGCGCCCACCCTTTACAAGCAGTACTTC. As protein: CASSAPTLYKQYF.

This clonotype turned up a few times. The chain links TRBV7-6 to TRBJ2-7; D gene uncertain. Germline CDR1 reads SGHVS; CDR2 reads FNYEAQ. V was trimmed by 4 bases and J by 5 bases, leaving 18 bases between them. The CDR3 totals 15 residues. The CDR3 is CASSSAVTLWDEQYF. The CDR3 DNA reads TGTGCCAGCAGCTCTGCAGTAACTCTTTGGGACGAGCAGTACTTC.